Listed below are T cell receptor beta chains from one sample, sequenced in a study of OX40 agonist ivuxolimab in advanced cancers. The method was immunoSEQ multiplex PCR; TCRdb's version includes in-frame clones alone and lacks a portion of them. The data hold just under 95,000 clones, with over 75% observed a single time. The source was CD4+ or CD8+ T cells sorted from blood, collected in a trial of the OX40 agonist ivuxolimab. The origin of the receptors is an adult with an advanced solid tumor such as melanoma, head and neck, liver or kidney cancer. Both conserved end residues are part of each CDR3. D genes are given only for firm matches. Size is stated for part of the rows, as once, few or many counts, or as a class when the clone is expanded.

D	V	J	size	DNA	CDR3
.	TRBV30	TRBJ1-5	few	TGTGCCTGGAGCGCCGGGTCAAAGGAGCCCCAGCATTTT	CAWSAGSKEPQHF
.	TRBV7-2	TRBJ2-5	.	TGTGCCAGCACCCCCGAGGGAGGGGGGACCCAGTACTTC	CASTPEGGGTQYF
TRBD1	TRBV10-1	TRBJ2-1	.	TGCGCCAGCAAATGGTCCGGACAGGGGGTGGGGAATGAGCAGTTCTTC	CASKWSGQGVGNEQFF
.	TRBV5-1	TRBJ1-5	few	TGCGCCAGCAGCTGGGGGACGGGGTTTAATCAGCCCCAGCATTTT	CASSWGTGFNQPQHF
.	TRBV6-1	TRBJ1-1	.	TGTGCCAGCAGCCGGGGGGAAGCGGGGAACACTGAAGCTTTCTTT	CASSRGEAGNTEAFF
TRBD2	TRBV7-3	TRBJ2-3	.	TGTGCCAGCAGCTCTAGCGGGGGGGACACAGATACGCAGTATTTT	CASSSSGGDTDTQYF
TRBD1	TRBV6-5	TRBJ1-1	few	TGTGCCAGCAGTCAACAGGGGTATGAAGCTTTCTTT	CASSQQGYEAFF
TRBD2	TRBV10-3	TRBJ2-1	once	TGTGCCATCAGTGCAGCCGGGGGGGACTACAATGAGCAGTTCTTC	CAISAAGGDYNEQFF
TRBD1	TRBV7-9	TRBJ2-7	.	TGTGCCAGCAGCTTAGACAGGGGCTTCCACGAGCAGTACTTC	CASSLDRGFHEQYF
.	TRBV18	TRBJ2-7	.	TGTGCCAGCTCACCAGGGACCGTCGGCTCCTACGAGCAGTACTTC	CASSPGTVGSYEQYF
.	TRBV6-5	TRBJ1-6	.	TGTGCCAGCAGTTACACGATCGGGGGGCCTTATCCCCTCCACTTT	CASSYTIGGPYPLHF
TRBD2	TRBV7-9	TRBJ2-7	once	TGTGCCAGCAGGCCTAGCGGGGGGGCCCAAGAGCAGTACTTC	CASRPSGGAQEQYF
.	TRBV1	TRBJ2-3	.	TGCACCAGCAGCCAAGCAGTTCCGTCGGGGAGAGGCACAGATACGCAGTATTTT	CTSSQAVPSGRGTDTQYF
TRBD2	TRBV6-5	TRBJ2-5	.	TGTGCCAGCAGGGCGGGACTAGCCGGGGTGGCCCAGTACTTC	CASRAGLAGVAQYF
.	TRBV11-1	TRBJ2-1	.	TGTGCCAGCAGCTTATCCGAGAGCTCCTACAATGAGCAGTTCTTC	CASSLSESSYNEQFF
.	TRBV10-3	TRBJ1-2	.	TGTGCCATCAGTAGGGACGGGAACTATGGCTACACCTTC	CAISRDGNYGYTF
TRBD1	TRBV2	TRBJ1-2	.	TGTGCCAGCAGTGAAGCGCGTCAGGGGGCGGGAAGCTACACCTTC	CASSEARQGAGSYTF
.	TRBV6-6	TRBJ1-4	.	TGTGCCAGCAGTTACTTAAGGCAATCCGAACTGTTTTTT	CASSYLRQSELFF
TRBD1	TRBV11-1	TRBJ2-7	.	TGTGCCAGCATCCGGACAGGGGGCTACGAGCAGTACTTC	CASIRTGGYEQYF
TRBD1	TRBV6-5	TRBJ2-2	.	TGTGCCAGCAGTTCAAGGACAGGGGGGGACACCGGGGAGCTGTTTTTT	CASSSRTGGDTGELFF
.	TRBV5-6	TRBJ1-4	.	TGTGCCAGCAGCTTGGCGGCGGGTAGAGGTGAAAAACTGTTTTTT	CASSLAAGRGEKLFF
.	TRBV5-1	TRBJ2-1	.	TGCGCCAGCAGCTTGGTCCTGGACAATGAGCAGTTCTTC	CASSLVLDNEQFF
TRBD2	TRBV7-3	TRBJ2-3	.	TGTGCCAGCAGCTTTCAAGAACTAGCGGGGGGAAGGGATACGCAGTATTTT	CASSFQELAGGRDTQYF
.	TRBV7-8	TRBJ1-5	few	TGTGCCAGCAGCTTACAGGGTGGCAATCAGCCCCAGCATTTT	CASSLQGGNQPQHF
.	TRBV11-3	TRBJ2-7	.	TGTGCCAGCAGCTTAGCCGGTGGCTTTGCCTACGAGCAGTACTTC	CASSLAGGFAYEQYF
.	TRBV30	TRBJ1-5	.	TGTGCCTGGAGCCAGGGACGGGGGGTAAATCAGCCCCAGCATTTT	CAWSQGRGVNQPQHF